This T cell receptor beta chain was observed in a study of metastatic and nonmetastatic thyroid tumors. Study-level background: Repertoires from malignant and benign thyroid patients were compared across blood and tumor or nodule tissue.

Of note for this clone: Its antigen is as yet unknown.

Study results and limitations: Benign nodules reportedly had significantly lower TCR beta diversity than malignant thyroid tumors in blood and tumor.

The J segment lost 3 bases and the V segment lost 6 bases, leaving 7 bases of the junction unmatched. The germline V gene encodes CDR1 SGHRS and CDR2 YFSETQ. CDR3 length equals 14 residues. There were no patients who had received any treatment before thyroid surgery. Authors' data handling: In papillary thyroid cancer, a distant-metastasis classifier was built using CDR3 differences across clinicopathological groups. Using MiXCR, TCRdb reanalyzed the PCR reads. TCRdb, not the authors, supplied the V and J calls. The sample consists of 11,000 or so clones, 10% to 15% of them appearing once. This chain connects TRBV5-1 to TRBJ2-3, with 7 bases identical to TRBD1. This receptor was taken from a female donor with papillary thyroid cancer or a benign thyroid nodule (not recorded which). Some clones in this sample may be carry-over from other donors' samples. The sample comprised blood. The CDR3: CASIFRQGTDTQYF. CDR3 nucleotide sequence: TGCGCCAGCATCTTTAGACAGGGAACAGATACGCAGTATTTT.